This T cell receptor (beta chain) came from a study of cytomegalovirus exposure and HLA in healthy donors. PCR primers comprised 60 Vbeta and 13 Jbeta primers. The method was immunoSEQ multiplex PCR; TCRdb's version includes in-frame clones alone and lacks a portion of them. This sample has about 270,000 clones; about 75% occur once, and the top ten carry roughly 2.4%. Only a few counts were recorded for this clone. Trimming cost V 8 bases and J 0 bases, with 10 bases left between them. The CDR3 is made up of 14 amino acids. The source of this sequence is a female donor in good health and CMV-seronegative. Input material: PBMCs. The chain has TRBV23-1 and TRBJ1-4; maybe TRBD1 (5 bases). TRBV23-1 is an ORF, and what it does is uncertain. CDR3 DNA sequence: TGCGCCAGCCTGGGGCGAGCAACTAATGAAAAACTGTTTTTT. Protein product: CASLGRATNEKLFF.